This TCR beta chain was captured by sequencing in a study of blood T cells in healthy people across ages. This clonotype was observed a few times. Combining a sample-barcoded 5' primer with a J-beta primer mix, a second PCR ran for about 6 to 12 cycles. Every sample gave at least 2.5 million paired-end reads containing CDR3. Via MiXCR, TCRdb re-called the 5' RACE reads, giving one row per CDR3 protein. The sample yields more than 900,000 distinct CDR3 sequences, around 29% seen once. RNA extraction gave at least 5.5 micrograms of total RNA per sample. The CDR3 runs to 11 residues. With 6 bases removed from V and 2 bases from J, the gap between germline ends came to 4 bases. This sample also belongs to another study, concerning T cells of mothers and their children. This second study notes: Roughly 6 children and their three healthy Caucasian mothers were the donors.

The source material was blood. This sequence was found in a middle-aged woman in good health. The chain links TRBV12-3 or TRBV12-4 to TRBJ1-1, with unresolved D. CDR3 coding DNA: TGTGCCAGCAGACATAACACTGAAGCTTTCTTT. This translates into CASRHNTEAFF.